These T cell receptor beta chains were read from a single sample in a study of cytomegalovirus exposure and HLA in healthy donors. The table came from immunoSEQ multiplex PCR; TCRdb's copy has only in-frame clones and leaves some out. There are 180,000 or so clones in the sample; roughly 73% occur only once, and about 7.7% lies in the top ten. The sequencing sample was made of PBMCs. Receptor source: a woman aged 40 to 55 in good health and CMV-seropositive. CDR3s include the opening cysteine and the closing phenylalanine or tryptophan. The D gene is left open where the match is weak. A clone size is listed for some rows: how often the clone was seen (once, few, many), or a class if it is expanded.

V	size	J	D	length	DNA	CDR3
TRBV19	NA	TRBJ2-1	TRBD1	15	TGTGCCAGTAGTATAACGGGACAGACCTACAATGAGCAGTTCTTC	CASSITGQTYNEQFF
TRBV11-3	once	TRBJ2-1	NA	15	TGTGCCAGCAGCTTAGGCGGTAGCTCCTACAATGAGCAGTTCTTC	CASSLGGSSYNEQFF
TRBV27	NA	TRBJ2-1	NA	15	TGTGCCAGCATTAAGACAGGGCTAGCGAGCAATGAGCAGTTCTTC	CASIKTGLASNEQFF
TRBV28	NA	TRBJ1-1	NA	15	TGTGCCAGCAGTTTATCCGGACCCTTACAGGCTGAAGCTTTCTTT	CASSLSGPLQAEAFF
TRBV6-5	NA	TRBJ1-1	TRBD1	15	TGTGCCAGCAGCGTTTCGAGACAGGGGTACACTGAAGCTTTCTTT	CASSVSRQGYTEAFF
TRBV10-3	NA	TRBJ2-3	TRBD2	16	TGTGCCCATGGGACTAGCGGGGTCACTAGCACAGATACGCAGTATTTT	CAHGTSGVTSTDTQYF
TRBV5-1	NA	TRBJ2-6	NA	14	TGCGCCAGCCATGACTTGTCTGGGGCCAACGTCCTGACTTTC	CASHDLSGANVLTF
TRBV5-1	NA	TRBJ1-1	TRBD1	15	TGCGCCAGCAGCTTGGTAGACAGGGAGAGCACTGAAGCTTTCTTT	CASSLVDRESTEAFF
TRBV2	NA	TRBJ2-5	TRBD1	14	TGTGCCAGCAACCCCAGGGGGCCCACAGAGACCCAGTACTTC	CASNPRGPTETQYF
TRBV19	NA	TRBJ2-7	NA	12	TGTGCCAGTTCGGCTAGCGCCTACGAGCAGTACTTC	CASSASAYEQYF
TRBV9	NA	TRBJ1-3	NA	14	TGTGCCAGCAGCACAGGTTTGTCTGGAAACACCATATATTTT	CASSTGLSGNTIYF
TRBV6-5	NA	TRBJ1-3	TRBD1	15	TGTGCCAGCCGGAGGGGGCCCTCCTCTGGAAACACCATATATTTT	CASRRGPSSGNTIYF
TRBV19	NA	TRBJ2-2	TRBD1	15	TGTGCCAGTAGTAGAGGGGGCCCGAACACCGGGGAGCTGTTTTTT	CASSRGGPNTGELFF
TRBV28	few	TRBJ2-7	TRBD2	18	TGTGCCAGCAGTTCCACACCTTTATTGGGGAGGGCAAACTACGAGCAGTACTTC	CASSSTPLLGRANYEQYF
TRBV5-8	NA	TRBJ1-5	NA	12	TGTGCCAGCAGCGCGGGGAGGCAGCCCCAGCATTTT	CASSAGRQPQHF
TRBV29-1	NA	TRBJ1-1	NA	13	TGCAGCGTAGGCGAGACAGGGAACACTGAAGCTTTCTTT	CSVGETGNTEAFF
TRBV21-1	NA	TRBJ1-5	NA	13	TGTGCCAGCAGCTGTGACAGGCATCAGCCCCAGCATTTT	CASSCDRHQPQHF
TRBV28	NA	TRBJ2-7	TRBD1	16	TGTGCCAGCGCCCACTTGTTTGGACAGGGGACCCACGAGCAGTACTTC	CASAHLFGQGTHEQYF
TRBV9	NA	TRBJ1-2	NA	15	TGTGCCAGCAGCACCGACTCAACGGGGGTCTATGGCTACACCTTC	CASSTDSTGVYGYTF
TRBV7-9	NA	TRBJ2-7	NA	15	TGTGCCAGCAGCTTAGTTCCTAGCAGTGCCTACGAGCAGTACTTC	CASSLVPSSAYEQYF
TRBV27	NA	TRBJ2-1	NA	9	TGTGCCAGCAGTTTTCTAGGATTCTTC	CASSFLGFF
TRBV7-9	few	TRBJ2-1	NA	15	TGTTCCAGCAGCCCCGGAGGGGCCCTGCACAATGAGCAGTTCTTC	CSSSPGGALHNEQFF
TRBV19	NA	TRBJ2-5	TRBD2	16	TGTGCCAGTAGTAAAGAAGCGGGAGGTTTGCAAGAGACCCAGTACTTC	CASSKEAGGLQETQYF
TRBV5-5	few	TRBJ1-1	NA	14	TGTGCCAGCAGCTTACAGCTGATGAACACTGAAGCTTTCTTT	CASSLQLMNTEAFF
TRBV9	NA	TRBJ2-3	TRBD2	14	TGTGCCAGCAGCCTTCGGGGGGAGGCGGACACGCAGTATTTT	CASSLRGEADTQYF
TRBV6-6	NA	TRBJ1-5	NA	12	TGTGCCAGCAGTCAGGGGAATCAGCCCCAGCATTTT	CASSQGNQPQHF
TRBV11-2	NA	TRBJ1-2	NA	14	TGTGCCAGCAGCCTAGTCTCGGGGGGAAGGGGCTACACCTTC	CASSLVSGGRGYTF
TRBV29-1	once	TRBJ2-7	TRBD1	11	TGCAGCGTCCGGACAGGGGGCGAGCAGTACTTC	CSVRTGGEQYF
TRBV7-2	NA	TRBJ1-1	NA	13	TGTGCCAGCAGCTTGTGGGACATAACTGAAGCTTTCTTT	CASSLWDITEAFF
TRBV19	NA	TRBJ1-1	TRBD1	13	TGTGCCAATGCACAGGGGGCGAGGACTGAAGCTTTCTTT	CANAQGARTEAFF
TRBV7-2	NA	TRBJ2-2	NA	15	TGTGCCAGCAGGGCCGGGACTTCATACACCGGGGAGCTGTTTTTT	CASRAGTSYTGELFF
TRBV5-4	NA	TRBJ1-2	TRBD1	15	TGTGCCAGCAGCCGAATCAGACAGGGGGCAGGTGGCTACACCTTC	CASSRIRQGAGGYTF
TRBV19	NA	TRBJ1-5	NA	12	TGTGCCAGTAGTATCGGGTCTCAGCCCCAGCATTTT	CASSIGSQPQHF
TRBV28	once	TRBJ2-7	TRBD2	15	TGTGCCAGCAGTTTGGTAGCGGGGGCGGGGTACGAGCAGTACTTC	CASSLVAGAGYEQYF
TRBV4-1	NA	TRBJ2-7	TRBD2	17	TGCGCCAGCAGCCCCCATTGGGACCTAGCGGCAACCTACGAGCAGTACTTC	CASSPHWDLAATYEQYF
TRBV19	few	TRBJ1-1	NA	13	TGTGCCAGTAGGCCCAGTTCGAACACTGAAGCTTTCTTT	CASRPSSNTEAFF
TRBV19	NA	TRBJ2-1	NA	14	TGTGCCAGTAGTATAGACCTAGCGTCGGCTGAGCAGTTCTTC	CASSIDLASAEQFF
TRBV5-4	NA	TRBJ2-7	NA	13	TGTGCCAGCAGCTTGGACAGTACTTACGAGCAGTACTTC	CASSLDSTYEQYF
TRBV5-1	NA	TRBJ1-3	NA	14	TGCGCCAGCGGCTCAGGGAACTCTGGAAACACCATATATTTT	CASGSGNSGNTIYF
TRBV28	NA	TRBJ2-3	NA	19	TGTGCCAGCAGTTTACGGGGATTGGGCCCCTCGGGGGGCACAGATACGCAGTATTTT	CASSLRGLGPSGGTDTQYF
TRBV4-1	NA	TRBJ1-2	TRBD1	15	TGCGCCAGCAGCCAAGGACAGGGAGTTAACTATGGCTACACCTTC	CASSQGQGVNYGYTF
TRBV13	NA	TRBJ1-5	TRBD1	16	TGTGCCAGCAGCGTTGCAGGGGGTCTTGGCAATCAGCCCCAGCATTTT	CASSVAGGLGNQPQHF
TRBV9	NA	TRBJ2-1	TRBD2	15	TGTGCCAGCAGCGTAGAGAGCGGGAGGCTCGGCGAGCAGTTCTTC	CASSVESGRLGEQFF
TRBV30	NA	TRBJ2-3	NA	16	TGTGCCTGCTTGTTTGGAGGGTACCCCCGCACAGATACGCAGTATTTT	CACLFGGYPRTDTQYF
TRBV6-5	NA	TRBJ2-7	TRBD1	15	TGTGCCAGCAGTTACGGGACAGGTACACCCGGGGAGCAGTACTTC	CASSYGTGTPGEQYF
TRBV28	NA	TRBJ1-1	TRBD1	17	TGTGCCAGCAGTTTTATACAGGGGAGAAACTTGAACACTGAAGCTTTCTTT	CASSFIQGRNLNTEAFF
TRBV5-1	few	TRBJ2-7	TRBD2	15	TGCGCCAGCAGCGGGAGACTAGCGGAACCCTACGAGCAGTACTTC	CASSGRLAEPYEQYF
TRBV6-4	few	TRBJ2-2	NA	14	TGTGCCAGCAGTGGTTCACAGCATACCGGGGAGCTGTTTTTT	CASSGSQHTGELFF
TRBV6-1	NA	TRBJ2-1	NA	14	TGTGCCAGTAGTGAATTGGACTCGGCTAATGAGCAGTTCTTC	CASSELDSANEQFF
TRBV5-4	NA	TRBJ2-5	TRBD2	16	TGTGCCAGCAGCTTGGCAGCGGGAGGGCCGGGAGAGACCCAGTACTTC	CASSLAAGGPGETQYF
TRBV30	once	TRBJ1-1	NA	14	TGTGCCTCCCGGGCCCCAGGAGGGAACACTGAAGCTTTCTTT	CASRAPGGNTEAFF
TRBV2	NA	TRBJ2-5	NA	12	TGTGCCAGCAGTGAAGCGCCAACAGAGCAGTACTTC	CASSEAPTEQYF
TRBV6-1	NA	TRBJ2-1	NA	18	TGTGCCAGCAGTGTAATGGGGGGGCGACTTCTCTCCTACAATGAGCAGTTCTTC	CASSVMGGRLLSYNEQFF